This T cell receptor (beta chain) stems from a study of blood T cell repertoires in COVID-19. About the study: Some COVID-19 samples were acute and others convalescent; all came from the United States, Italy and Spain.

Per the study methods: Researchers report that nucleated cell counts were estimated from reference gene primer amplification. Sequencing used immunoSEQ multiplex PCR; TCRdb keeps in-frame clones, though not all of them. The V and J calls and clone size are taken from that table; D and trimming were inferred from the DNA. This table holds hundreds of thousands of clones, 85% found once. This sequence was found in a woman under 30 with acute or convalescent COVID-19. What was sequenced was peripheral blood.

CDR3 in DNA: TGTGCCAGCAGTTTATCCGGCCTTGGGACTAGCGGGATAGTCGGGGAGCTGTTTTTT. It encodes CASSLSGLGTSGIVGELFF. The chain is built from TRBV28 and TRBJ2-2, with TRBD2 matching over 13 bases. The CDR3 is 19 amino acids. Germline values: CDR1 MDHEN, CDR2 SYDVKM. J was trimmed by 7 bases and V by 1 base; bases with no gene match: 12.